This passage covers 24 T cell receptor beta chains from one sample sequenced in a study of human T cells and chemical hapten exposure. TCRdb ran MiXCR on the RACE reads and lists one entry per CDR3 protein. The sample holds just over 80,000 distinct CDR3 sequences; roughly a tenth are singletons and the top ten take around 4%. Documented time point: patch test 1, 2 weeks after DPC sensitization. Stated treatment: therapeutic diphenylcyclopropenone sensitization with weekly scalp DPC. The starting material was whole blood, obtained in connection with sensitization to the hapten diphenylcyclopropenone (DPC). The receptors were gathered from a woman between 50 and 59 years old with alopecia areata. Some clones in this sample may be carry-over from other donors' samples.

This chain joins TRBV4-1 and TRBJ1-1; D unclear. V dropped 0 bases and J dropped 1 base, with 15 bases sitting between them. Germline lookup yields CDR1 MGHRA and CDR2 YSYEKL. This CDR3 is built from 17 residues. The CDR3 here is CASSQDFRERRNTEAFF. The DNA for the CDR3 is TGCGCCAGCAGCCAAGACTTCCGGGAACGGAGGAACACTGAAGCTTTCTTT.

This clonotype was detected ten times or more. V gene TRBV29-1 combines with J gene TRBJ1-4; the D is unclear. With 7 bases removed from V and 7 bases from J, the gap between germline ends came to 13 bases. Germline CDR1 reads SQVTM; CDR2 reads ANQGSEA. The CDR3 covers 12 residues. In DNA, the CDR3 is TGCAGCGGAGGGAAGGGTGGTGAAAAACTGTTTTTT. This translates into CSGGKGGEKLFF.

This clonotype was detected ten times or more. This sequence joins TRBV6-5 and TRBJ2-1; D not certain. With 0 bases removed from V and 6 bases from J, the gap between germline ends came to 9 bases. Germline values: CDR1 MNHEY, CDR2 SVGAGI. This CDR3 region has 14 residues. The chain's CDR3 is CASSYSKGFNEQFF. As DNA, the CDR3 is TGTGCCAGCAGTTACTCGAAGGGATTCAATGAGCAGTTCTTC.

This clonotype was seen many times. The genes are TRBV7-8 and TRBJ1-1; D is undetermined. CDR1 is SGHVS and CDR2 is FQNEAQ in the germline V gene. The CDR3 is made up of 13 amino acids. V lost 6 bases and J 3 bases, leaving 11 bases between the germline ends. The CDR3 sequence: CASSFGGHTEAFF. CDR3 DNA: TGTGCCAGCAGTTTCGGAGGCCACACTGAAGCTTTCTTT.

This clonotype showed up just a few times. The chain employs TRBV27 and TRBJ2-7, with D perhaps TRBD1 or TRBD2 (5 bases each). CDR3 size: 15 residues. In germline, CDR1 is MNHEY, CDR2 SMNVEV (reference sequence). Trimming cost V 6 bases and J 2 bases, with 17 bases left between them. The CDR3: CASRGTWQGPYEQYF. The DNA for the CDR3 is TGTGCCAGCAGGGGGACGTGGCAGGGCCCCTACGAGCAGTACTTC.

This clonotype rates as large. V gene TRBV10-2 combines with J gene TRBJ2-1; the D gene is possibly TRBD2 (6 bases). The CDR3 has 12 amino acids. The V end was cut by 10 bases, the J end by 5 bases, with 12 bases between. CDR1 and CDR2 from the germline V gene are WSHSY and SAAADI. CDR3 loop: CATGDLNNEQFF. CDR3 bases: TGCGCCACGGGGGACCTGAACAATGAGCAGTTCTTC.

The sample holds a few counts of this clonotype. The rearrangement joins TRBV5-1 to TRBJ2-1; D may match TRBD1 or TRBD2 (5 bases each). V was clipped by 3 bases and J by 0 bases, with 13 bases between them. Germline V lookup: CDR1 SGHRS, CDR2 YFSETQ. The CDR3 has 16 residues. The CDR3 loop is CASSYSQGPSYNEQFF. CDR3 bases: TGCGCCAGCAGCTATAGTCAGGGACCCTCCTACAATGAGCAGTTCTTC.

The genes are TRBV19 and TRBJ2-3; no clear D gene. The CDR3 loop spans 13 amino acids. The V gene lost 4 bases and the J gene lost 1 base, with 6 bases spanning the gap. Germline V gene lookup returns CDR1 LNHDA and CDR2 SQIVND (reference sequence). The CDR3 spells CASSTRGTDTQYF. The CDR3 region has the DNA TGTGCCAGTAGTACTCGAGGCACAGATACGCAGTATTTT. The full variable domain, in which reference TRBV19 and TRBJ2-3 provide the parts outside the CDR3, is DGGITQSPKYLFRKEGQNVTLSCEQNLNHDAMYWYRQDPGQGLRLIYYSQIVNDFQKGDIAEGYSVSREKKESFPLTVTSAQKNPTAFYLCASSTRGTDTQYFGPGTRLTVL.

This clonotype was counted between two and nine times. The J gene is TRBJ2-1, the V gene TRBV29-1, with 10 bases fitting TRBD2. Germline lookup yields CDR1 SQVTM and CDR2 ANQGSEA. The CDR3 extends over 16 amino acids. With V trimmed by 3 bases and J by 7 bases, 12 bases remained unmatched. The CDR3 loop is CSVEGASGRAGNEQFF. For the CDR3, the DNA is TGCAGCGTTGAGGGGGCGAGCGGGAGGGCCGGGAATGAGCAGTTCTTC.

This clonotype has ten or more counts. J is TRBJ1-1 and V is TRBV14; 9 nucleotides agree with TRBD1. CDR1 is SGHDN, CDR2 FVKESK, per germline. This CDR3 is built from 16 residues. The V gene end was trimmed by 2 bases and the J gene end by 1 base; junction bases not matched to a gene: 5. This chain's CDR3 is CASSQRTGAPNTEAFF. CDR3 DNA sequence: TGTGCCAGCAGCCAAAGGACAGGGGCTCCGAACACTGAAGCTTTCTTT.

This clonotype was seen many times. The V and J genes are TRBV12-3 or TRBV12-4 and TRBJ1-4, with D unclear. This CDR3 contains 14 residues. The V end lost 5 bases, the J end lost 4 bases, and 11 bases lay between the germline ends. CDR3 protein: CASSQHRGNEKLFF. CDR3 coding DNA: TGTGCCAGCAGTCAACACCGGGGTAATGAAAAACTGTTTTTT.

V is TRBV7-6 and J is TRBJ2-2, with D perhaps TRBD1 (6 bases). Germline CDR1 is SGHVS and CDR2 is FNYEAQ. The V gene lost 0 bases and the J gene lost 4 bases, with 12 bases spanning the gap. The CDR3 sequence is 16 residues long. The CDR3 region has the DNA TGTGCCAGCAGCTTAGCGACAGGTGGTAGCACCGGGGAGCTGTTTTTT. This translates into CASSLATGGSTGELFF.

This clonotype occurred many times. In nucleotides, the CDR3 is TGTGCCAGCAGCTCAACCCCCACACGGGGTAATGAGCAGTTCTTC. It is translated as CASSSTPTRGNEQFF. The chain links TRBV7-2 to TRBJ2-1; TRBD2 is a possible D gene (5 bases). Deletions cut 4 bases from V and 7 bases from J, with 17 bases between. The CDR3 sequence is 15 residues long. CDR1 and CDR2 (germline): SGHTA, FQGNSA.

This clonotype was detected a few times. This chain uses TRBV3-1 with TRBJ2-2, with no clear D. This CDR3 comprises 14 residues. Germline values: CDR1 LGHDT, CDR2 YNNKEL (reference sequence). Trimming removed 4 bases at V and 1 base at J, with 7 bases between. The CDR3 DNA reads as TGTGCCAGCAGCCTAGGAAAGAACACCGGGGAGCTGTTTTTT. This encodes CASSLGKNTGELFF.

The chain is built from TRBV2 and TRBJ1-6; D gene unclear. Trimming shortened V by 3 bases and J by 7 bases, and 10 bases separated the two germline ends. CDR3 size: 14 residues. CDR1 is SNHLY, CDR2 FYNNEI, per germline. CDR3 amino acids: CASSEQARNSPLHF. CDR3 DNA sequence: TGTGCCAGCAGTGAGCAGGCCCGGAATTCACCCCTCCACTTT.

The sample holds one count of this clonotype. A clone one base away is much larger, so this may be a read error. The genes are TRBV5-1 and TRBJ2-6; D not resolved. The CDR3 length is 13 residues. Germline CDR1 is SGHRS and CDR2 is YFSETQ. The CDR3 DNA follows: TGCACCAGCACCAGTCCTGGGGCCAACGTCCTGACTTTC. Its protein product is CTSTSPGANVLTF.

This clonotype was recorded many times. The rearrangement links TRBV5-6 to TRBJ2-7; 7 bases agree with TRBD1. The V gene's germline CDR1 is SGHDT and CDR2 YYEEEE. The CDR3 extends over 12 amino acids. The trim removed 4 bases at V and 3 bases at J, leaving 1 base unmatched. For the CDR3, the DNA is TGTGCCAGCAGCCGGACAGGCTACGAGCAGTACTTC. It specifies CASSRTGYEQYF. The variable domain in full, with the rest retrieved from reference TRBV5-6 and TRBJ2-7, is DAGVTQSPTHLIKTRGQQVTLRCSPKSGHDTVSWYQQALGQGPQFIFQYYEEEERQRGNFPDRFSGHQFPNYSSELNVNALLLGDSALYLCASSRTGYEQYFGPGTRLTVT.

The rearrangement uses TRBV14 and TRBJ2-5; 7 bases align to TRBD2. This CDR3 contains 15 residues. CDR1 and CDR2 (germline): SGHDN, FVKESK. With V trimmed by 3 bases and J by 1 base, 5 bases remained unmatched. DNA for the CDR3: TGTGCCAGCAGCCAGTGGGGAGGGCTCCAAGAGACCCAGTACTTC. Amino acid sequence: CASSQWGGLQETQYF.

The genes are TRBV11-3 and TRBJ2-2; 8 bases map to TRBD2. Germline lookup yields CDR1 SGHNT and CDR2 YENEEA. The CDR3 extends over 17 amino acids. V was clipped by 5 bases and J by 2 bases; unmatched bases: 10. In DNA, the CDR3 is TGTGCCAGCAGCCCCCGACTAGCGATTATCAACACCGGGGAGCTGTTTTTT. It translates to CASSPRLAIINTGELFF.

The chain joins TRBV5-1 to TRBJ1-6; 10 bases agree with TRBD1. The ends lost 7 bases at V and 6 bases at J; junction bases unmatched: 1. The CDR3 spans 13 residues. Germline values: CDR1 SGHRS, CDR2 YFSETQ. Written as DNA, the CDR3 is TGCGCCAGCGGACAGGGGGGTAATTCACCCCTCCACTTT. Translating gives CASGQGGNSPLHF.

The V call is TRBV21-1, the J call TRBJ2-1; no check of the table's D call, TRBD1, against the DNA was made. TRBV21-1 is a known pseudogene. The CDR3 contains 17 residues. CDR3 bases: TGTGCCAGCAGCAAAGTGGACACCACGGAGGTATCTAATGAGCAGTTCTTC. Translated: CASSKVDTTEVSNEQFF.

The chain recombines TRBV7-9 with TRBJ2-5; D is tentatively TRBD1 or TRBD2 (5 bases each). Trimming took 3 bases from V and 3 from J, leaving 23 bases between them. The CDR3 is 18 residues long. CDR1 and CDR2 (germline): SEHNR, FQNEAQ (reference sequence). CDR3 region: CASSFRHNRDAPEETQYF. CDR3 DNA: TGTGCCAGCAGCTTCCGCCACAACCGGGACGCCCCTGAAGAGACCCAGTACTTC.

Only a few counts were recorded for this clonotype. For the CDR3, the DNA is TGCGCCAGCAGTGAGGGTGAAAAACTGTTTTTT. This translates into CASSEGEKLFF. This rearrangement joins TRBV10-2 to TRBJ1-4; D is uncertain. Germline CDR1 is WSHSY and CDR2 is SAAADI. The CDR3 runs 11 residues. Trimming removed 2 bases from V and 7 bases from J, with 2 bases in between.

This sequence joins TRBV5-1 and TRBJ2-7, with 11 bases fitting TRBD1. Germline CDR1 and CDR2: SGHRS and YFSETQ. V gave up 4 bases and J gave up 4 bases; unmatched junction bases: 7. The CDR3 has 15 residues. The CDR3 DNA sequence: TGCGCCAGCAGCCCCGGGGACAGGGGGGGTTACGAGCAGTACTTC. This sequence encodes CASSPGDRGGYEQYF.